The TCR beta chain described here comes from a study of technical replicates of blood from four donors. TCRdb's table, derived via immunoSEQ multiplex PCR, lists solely in-frame clones and lacks some. The table includes some 60,000 clones, around 91% detected once. The germline V gene encodes CDR1 MGHRA and CDR2 YSYEKL. V lost 4 bases and J lost 0; bases outside the gene matches: 8. CDR3 length: 17 amino acids. The chain has TRBV4-1 and TRBJ1-5, with 8 bases that match TRBD1. The receptor's source is a human donor in good health. Some clones in this sample may be carry-over from other donors' samples. Sequencing used PBMCs. The CDR3 sequence: CASSLSGGDYSNQPQHF. The CDR3 bases are TGCGCCAGCAGCCTCTCAGGGGGCGATTATAGCAATCAGCCCCAGCATTTT.